The clone carrying this T cell receptor (beta chain) was seen only a few times. Its antigen is unidentified. One end of the junction does not line up with germline, which may come from a read error. These data come from a study of post-analysis software for immune sequencing data. The study's findings and limits: By F measure, strong co-clustering occurred among samples prepared in the same batch. Roughly five TRBV segments, including TRBV5-6, TRBV5-1 and TRBV20-1, were more frequent in patients than controls. There was significantly lower normalized Chao1 diversity in multiple sclerosis patients than in controls.

The CDR3 loop spans 18 amino acids. CDR1 is SNHLY and CDR2 is FYNNEI in the germline V gene. Presence of unique molecular identifiers characterized the TCR beta cDNA libraries. Using its own MiXCR run on the PCR reads, TCRdb lists one record per CDR3 protein. The sample carries 150,000 to 200,000 distinct CDR3 sequences, 25% to 35% recorded once. The sequenced sample consisted of blood. This TCR was sampled from a girl between 10 and 17 years old with multiple sclerosis. The chain carries TRBV2 and TRBJ2-1, with TRBD2 identical over 9 bases. The CDR3 nucleotides are TGTGCCAGCAGACGCGGGAGGGCCGCTCCCCTATCCTCCAATGAGCAGTTCTTC. Residues: CASRRGRAAPLSSNEQFF.